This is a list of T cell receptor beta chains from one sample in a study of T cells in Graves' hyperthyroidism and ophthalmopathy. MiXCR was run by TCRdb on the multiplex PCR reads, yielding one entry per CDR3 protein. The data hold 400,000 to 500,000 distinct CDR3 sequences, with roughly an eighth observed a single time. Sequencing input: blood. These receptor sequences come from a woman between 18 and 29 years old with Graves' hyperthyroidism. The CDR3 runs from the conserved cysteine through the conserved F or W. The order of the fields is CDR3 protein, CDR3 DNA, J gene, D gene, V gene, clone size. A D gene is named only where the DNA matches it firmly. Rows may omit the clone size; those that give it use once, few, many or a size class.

CDR3aa: CASSLDPSGRASYNEQFF; CDR3nt: TGCGCCAGCAGCTTGGACCCTAGCGGGAGGGCTTCGTACAATGAGCAGTTCTTC; j_gene: TRBJ2-1; d_gene: TRBD2; v_gene: TRBV5-1; abundance: -
CDR3aa: CASSLPPGSFVEQFF; CDR3nt: TGTGCCAGCAGCTTACCACCGGGCTCTTTCGTTGAGCAGTTCTTC; j_gene: TRBJ2-1; d_gene: -; v_gene: TRBV7-6; abundance: once
CDR3aa: CASSVPPTLGLASPLHF; CDR3nt: TGTGCCAGTAGCGTACCCCCCACGTTGGGGTTGGCCTCACCCCTCCACTTT; j_gene: TRBJ1-6; d_gene: -; v_gene: TRBV19; abundance: few
CDR3aa: CASSYHDRSRNTEAFF; CDR3nt: TGTGCCAGCAGTTACCATGACAGATCCCGCAACACTGAAGCTTTCTTT; j_gene: TRBJ1-1; d_gene: -; v_gene: TRBV6-8; abundance: many
CDR3aa: CASSESPSGRPLEQFF; CDR3nt: TGTGCCAGCAGTGAATCCCCTAGCGGGAGGCCACTAGAGCAGTTCTTC; j_gene: TRBJ2-1; d_gene: TRBD2; v_gene: TRBV6-1; abundance: few
CDR3aa: CASSQGASGSTDTQYF; CDR3nt: TGTGCCAGCAGCCAAGGGGCTAGCGGAAGCACAGATACGCAGTATTTT; j_gene: TRBJ2-3; d_gene: TRBD2; v_gene: TRBV4-1; abundance: many
CDR3aa: CAWSVRGGVNIQYF; CDR3nt: TGTGCCTGGAGTGTACGGGGAGGGGTAAACATTCAGTACTTC; j_gene: TRBJ2-4; d_gene: TRBD2; v_gene: TRBV30; abundance: -
CDR3aa: CASSTTNRVNEQFF; CDR3nt: TGTGCCAGCAGCACCACGAACAGAGTCAATGAGCAGTTCTTC; j_gene: TRBJ2-1; d_gene: -; v_gene: TRBV6-2/TRBV6-3; abundance: many
CDR3aa: CASSYSGDEAFF; CDR3nt: TGTGCCAGCAGTTACTCGGGCGATGAAGCTTTCTTT; j_gene: TRBJ1-1; d_gene: -; v_gene: TRBV6-5; abundance: -
CDR3aa: CSALGGGDTEAFF; CDR3nt: TGCAGTGCTTTGGGGGGTGGAGACACTGAAGCTTTCTTT; j_gene: TRBJ1-1; d_gene: -; v_gene: TRBV20-1; abundance: -
CDR3aa: CASSLSPASHEQYF; CDR3nt: TGTGCCAGCAGTTTAAGCCCCGCTAGCCACGAGCAGTACTTC; j_gene: TRBJ2-7; d_gene: -; v_gene: TRBV12-3/TRBV12-4; abundance: many
CDR3aa: CASSLRAGKEETQYF; CDR3nt: TGTGCCAGCAGCTTAAGGGCAGGGAAAGAAGAGACCCAGTACTTC; j_gene: TRBJ2-5; d_gene: -; v_gene: TRBV7-3; abundance: many
CDR3aa: CASSDSGEGQETGELFF; CDR3nt: TGTGCCAGCAGTGACAGTGGGGAGGGACAGGAAACCGGGGAGCTGTTTTTT; j_gene: TRBJ2-2; d_gene: -; v_gene: TRBV6-4; abundance: few
CDR3aa: CATSRASTGTDTQYF; CDR3nt: TGTGCCACCAGCAGAGCCTCGACAGGCACAGATACGCAGTATTTT; j_gene: TRBJ2-3; d_gene: -; v_gene: TRBV15; abundance: -
CDR3aa: CASSQETKTGELFF; CDR3nt: TGTGCCAGCAGCCAAGAAACTAAAACCGGGGAGCTGTTTTTT; j_gene: TRBJ2-2; d_gene: -; v_gene: TRBV4-2; abundance: few
CDR3aa: CASSQRTGENSPLHF; CDR3nt: TGTGCCAGCAGCCAGCGGACAGGGGAAAATTCACCCCTCCACTTT; j_gene: TRBJ1-6; d_gene: TRBD1; v_gene: TRBV3-1; abundance: many